This T cell receptor (beta chain) was retrieved from a study of blood T cells in healthy people across ages. A sample-barcoded 5' primer and a J-beta primer mix were used in a second PCR of roughly 7 to 12 cycles. Each CDR3 protein gets one entry after TCRdb re-called the 5' RACE reads with MiXCR. The sample yields 650,000 to 1,000,000 distinct CDR3 sequences, 35% to 40% seen once. This clonotype has just a few counts. The J segment lost 5 bases and the V segment lost 2 bases, leaving 9 bases of the junction unmatched. The CDR3 contains 17 residues. CDR1 and CDR2 (germline): SGHRS, YFSETQ. V gene TRBV5-1 combines with J gene TRBJ2-3, with 12 bases fitting TRBD2. The TCR sequence derives from a man between 18 and 29 years old in good health. Sequences were obtained from blood. CDR3 in amino acids: CASSLASGGAVGDTQYF. The CDR3 DNA sequence: TGCGCCAGCAGCTTAGCTAGCGGGGGGGCCGTGGGAGATACGCAGTATTTT.